This TCR beta chain was sequenced for a study of human T cells and chemical hapten exposure. Overall study results and limits: Healthy individuals' immune responses may differ from those of donors, who had alopecia.

Time point defined: pre-sensitization, week 0. Regarding treatment: therapeutic diphenylcyclopropenone sensitization with weekly scalp DPC. Blood draws came first, before each patch test. Blood, whole and unfractionated, served as the source for total RNA extraction. Regarding this clonotype: What it binds is unknown.

TCRdb recomputed calls from the RACE reads with MiXCR, one row per CDR3 protein. In the table there are 80,000 to 100,000 distinct CDR3 sequences, under 14% of which are singletons. The junction had 8 bases not matched to a gene; V was cut back by 3 bases and J by 5 bases. The CDR3 is 15 residues long. In germline, CDR1 is LNHDA, CDR2 SQIVND (reference sequence). The genes are TRBV19 and TRBJ2-5; 8 bases map to TRBD1. This sequence originates from a woman aged 60-70 years with alopecia areata. Some clones in this sample may be carry-over from other donors' samples. This specimen consisted of whole blood, obtained in connection with sensitization to the hapten diphenylcyclopropenone (DPC). The CDR3 reads CASSIGPGGGETQYF. In nucleotides, the CDR3 is TGTGCCAGTAGTATTGGTCCAGGGGGCGGGGAGACCCAGTACTTC.